Listed here are 24 T cell receptor beta chains from one sample, sequenced in a study of cytomegalovirus exposure and HLA in healthy donors. The PCR employed 60 Vbeta primers together with 13 Jbeta primers. Clones were sequenced by immunoSEQ multiplex PCR, and TCRdb holds only the in-frame ones, with some missing. The table includes about 190,000 clones, 78% detected once. Sequences were obtained from PBMCs. These receptor sequences come from a woman in her twenties or thirties in good health and CMV-seropositive.

This sequence joins TRBV9 and TRBJ2-1; 7 bases align to TRBD1. The J segment lost 7 bases and the V segment lost 0 bases, leaving 1 base of the junction unmatched. Germline CDR1 SGDLS, CDR2 YYNGEE. The CDR3 has 13 residues. The CDR3 DNA follows: TGTGCCAGCAGCGTAGAACAGGGGAATGAGCAGTTCTTC. Translating it yields CASSVEQGNEQFF.

V is TRBV18 and J is TRBJ2-1; 12 nucleotides agree with TRBD2. V gave up 1 base and J gave up 7 bases; unmatched junction bases: 5. Germline V gene lookup returns CDR1 KGHSH and CDR2 LQKENI. The CDR3 loop spans 16 amino acids. The CDR3 coding sequence is TGTGCCAGCTCACCACTTCTAGCGGGGGGGTGGAATGAGCAGTTCTTC. Amino acids: CASSPLLAGGWNEQFF.

This clone was seen a few times. The chain is built from TRBV5-6 and TRBJ1-5; unclear D gene. Trimming pared 4 bases from V and 5 bases from J, leaving 16 bases between. From germline, CDR1 is SGHDT and CDR2 YYEEEE. This CDR3 region has 15 residues. The CDR3: CASSRMRLGDQPQHF. CDR3 sequence (DNA): TGTGCCAGCAGCCGGATGAGGTTGGGAGATCAGCCCCAGCATTTT.

V and J are TRBV6-1 and TRBJ1-4, with D hard to call. Trimming pared 4 bases from V and 7 bases from J, leaving 4 bases between. This CDR3 is 11 amino acids long. CDR1 and CDR2 (germline): MNHNS, SASEGT. The CDR3 reads CASSAREKLFF. The DNA for the CDR3 is TGTGCCAGCAGTGCCCGTGAAAAACTGTTTTTT.

This clone occurred once. This rearrangement joins TRBV19 to TRBJ1-1; a possible D gene is TRBD1 (6 bases). CDR3 length: 11 amino acids. The V gene lost 10 bases and the J gene lost 4 bases, with 10 bases spanning the gap. Per germline, CDR1 LNHDA and CDR2 SQIVND (reference sequence). Written as DNA, the CDR3 is TGTGCCACCACAGGGACCACTGAAGCTTTCTTT. Protein: CATTGTTEAFF.

The chain couples TRBV11-2 to TRBJ1-6, with TRBD1 identical over 7 bases. Germline lookup yields CDR1 SGHAT and CDR2 FQNNGV. The CDR3 spans 14 residues. Trimming cost V 1 base and J 7 bases; bases outside gene matches: 1. The CDR3 DNA is TGTGCCAGCAGCTTAGTCAGGGGGAATTCACCCCTCCACTTT. The encoded protein is CASSLVRGNSPLHF.

For this clone: Other DNA sequences in this sample translate to the same CDR3. The genes are TRBV9 and TRBJ2-3; D is uncertain. V lost 2 bases and J lost 4, with 5 bases in between. The CDR3 is 12 amino acids. CDR1 is SGDLS and CDR2 is YYNGEE in the germline V gene. CDR3 region: CASSVVADTQYF. As DNA, the CDR3 is TGTGCCAGCAGCGTCGTAGCAGATACGCAGTATTTT.

This chain joins TRBV18 and TRBJ1-1; D might be TRBD1 (5 bases). The V gene's germline CDR1 is KGHSH and CDR2 LQKENI. The CDR3 loop spans 13 amino acids. V shed 5 bases and J shed 7 bases, with 14 bases lying between them. The CDR3 region is CASSSKGGGEAFF. The CDR3, as DNA: TGTGCCAGCTCATCGAAAGGCGGGGGTGAAGCTTTCTTT.

The chain links TRBV11-2 to TRBJ1-5; D is possibly TRBD1 (5 bases). Trimming pared 4 bases from V and 5 bases from J, leaving 6 bases between. This CDR3 region has 12 residues. Looked up from germline, CDR1 is SGHAT and CDR2 is FQNNGV. DNA of the CDR3: TGTGCCAGCAGCTCGGGGGATCAGCCCCAGCATTTT. Its protein is CASSSGDQPQHF.

This sequence joins TRBV6-1 and TRBJ1-5, with D tentatively TRBD1 (5 bases). Germline CDR1 reads MNHNS; CDR2 reads SASEGT. The V end was cut by 6 bases, the J end by 4 bases, with 7 bases between. The CDR3 totals 12 residues. CDR3 DNA sequence: TGTGCCAGCAGCCAGGGAAATCAGCCCCAGCATTTT. Amino acid sequence: CASSQGNQPQHF.

Concerning this clone: The identical CDR3 is also encoded by other nucleotide sequences in the sample. The CDR3 DNA sequence: TGTGCCAGCAGTTTTAGCGGAAGCACAGATACGCAGTATTTT. Its protein is CASSFSGSTDTQYF. This chain joins TRBV27 and TRBJ2-3; maybe TRBD2 (6 bases). Trimming shortened V by 3 bases and J by 0 bases, and 7 bases separated the two germline ends. Germline CDR1 reads MNHEY; CDR2 reads SMNVEV (reference sequence). There are 14 residues in the CDR3.

The J gene is TRBJ1-6, the V gene TRBV13, with D uncertain. The length of the CDR3 is 14 residues. CDR1 PRHDT and CDR2 FYEKMQ come from the germline V gene (reference sequence). The germline V and J ends were trimmed by 4 bases and 13 bases, with 17 bases remaining between them. CDR3 protein: CASSSDSLECPLHF. The CDR3 coding sequence is TGTGCCAGCAGCTCGGATTCCTTGGAGTGTCCCCTCCACTTT. The variable domain in full, with the rest retrieved from reference TRBV13 and TRBJ1-6, is AAGVIQSPRHLIKEKRETATLKCYPIPRHDTVYWYQQGPGQDPQFLISFYEKMQSDKGSIPDRFSAQQFSDYHSELNMSSLELGDSALYFCASSSDSLECPLHFGNGTRLTVT.

The chain recombines TRBV7-3 with TRBJ2-1; D gene ambiguous. Trimming pared 2 bases from V and 5 bases from J, leaving 19 bases between. CDR3 length: 17 residues. Germline V gene data show CDR1 as SGHTA and CDR2 as FQGTGA. The CDR3 sequence is CASSLYLGGQADNEQFF. CDR3 in DNA: TGTGCCAGCAGCTTATATCTTGGTGGGCAGGCTGACAATGAGCAGTTCTTC.

V and J are TRBV7-9 and TRBJ2-2; weak D call: TRBD1 (6 bases). This CDR3 is 15 amino acids long. Trimming stripped 5 bases from V and 1 base from J, with 11 bases between. The germline gives CDR1 SEHNR, CDR2 FQNEAQ (reference sequence). CDR3: CASSRGFQNTGELFF. CDR3 bases: TGTGCCAGCAGCAGGGGGTTTCAGAACACCGGGGAGCTGTTTTTT.

Written as DNA, the CDR3 is TGTGCCAGCAGCTTAGAGCGGGAGGGAATAGGCCCCACAGATACGCAGTATTTT. Residues: CASSLEREGIGPTDTQYF. The V and J genes are TRBV7-9 and TRBJ2-3, with 10 positions matching TRBD2. V shed 1 base and J 2 bases; nucleotides not matched to a gene: 9. Per germline, CDR1 SEHNR and CDR2 FQNEAQ (reference sequence). The CDR3 runs 18 residues.

The genes are TRBV6-6 and TRBJ2-5; 7 bases line up with TRBD1. The J call is doubtful: the DNA matches TRBJ2-7 better. CDR3 size: 13 residues. Germline values: CDR1 MNHNY, CDR2 SVGAGI (reference sequence). The CDR3 here is CASPRTGGYEQYF. CDR3 DNA: TGTGCCAGCCCGAGGACAGGCGGCTACGAGCAGTACTTC.

This chain connects TRBV28 to TRBJ1-1, with TRBD1 identical over 9 bases. V gave up 10 bases and J gave up 2 bases; unmatched junction bases: 8. The germline CDR1 and CDR2 sequences are MDHEN and SYDVKM. CDR3 length equals 14 residues. CDR3 region: CATVPDRGNTEAFF. In DNA, the CDR3 is TGTGCCACTGTCCCGGACAGGGGTAACACTGAAGCTTTCTTT.

The V and J genes are TRBV9 and TRBJ2-1; 10 nucleotides line up with TRBD2. This CDR3 has 16 residues. With V trimmed by 3 bases and J by 3 bases, 6 bases remained unmatched. Germline CDR1 reads SGDLS; CDR2 reads YYNGEE. CDR3 sequence reads: CASSASSGGYYNEQFF. The CDR3 DNA is TGTGCCAGCAGCGCGTCTAGCGGGGGCTACTACAATGAGCAGTTCTTC. The whole variable domain, filled in from reference TRBV9 and TRBJ2-1, reads DSGVTQTPKHLITATGQRVTLRCSPRSGDLSVYWYQQSLDQGLQFLIQYYNGEERAKGNILERFSAQQFPDLHSELNLSSLELGDSALYFCASSASSGGYYNEQFFGPGTRLTVL.

The CDR3 coding sequence is TGTGCCAGCAGCCGTATTACAGGGGACGAGCAGTACTTC. It encodes CASSRITGDEQYF. The chain employs TRBV5-6 and TRBJ2-7, with 7 bases fitting TRBD1. J gave up 5 bases and V 4 bases, and 6 bases lay outside the gene matches. CDR3 size: 13 residues. CDR1 is SGHDT and CDR2 is YYEEEE in the germline V gene. Supplemented by reference TRBV5-6 and TRBJ2-7, the full variable domain reads DAGVTQSPTHLIKTRGQQVTLRCSPKSGHDTVSWYQQALGQGPQFIFQYYEEEERQRGNFPDRFSGHQFPNYSSELNVNALLLGDSALYLCASSRITGDEQYFGPGTRLTVT.

The rearrangement uses TRBV7-9 and TRBJ1-4; the match to TRBD1 covers 7 bases. Germline CDR1 and CDR2: SEHNR and FQNEAQ (reference sequence). Germline trimming cut 5 bases from V and 7 bases from J; bases unmatched to any gene: 7. This CDR3 region has 14 residues. The CDR3 region is CASSLQGSGEKLFF. The CDR3 region has the DNA TGTGCCAGCAGCCTACAGGGGTCTGGTGAAAAACTGTTTTTT. Using reference TRBV7-9 and TRBJ1-4 for the parts outside the CDR3, the full variable domain is DTGVSQNPRHKITKRGQNVTFRCDPISEHNRLYWYRQTLGQGPEFLTYFQNEAQLEKSRLLSDRFSAERPKGSFSTLEIQRTEQGDSAMYLCASSLQGSGEKLFFGSGTQLSVL.

V and J are TRBV5-8 and TRBJ2-1; D is perhaps TRBD2 (5 bases). V was cut by 6 bases and J by 9 bases, with 19 bases left in between. The CDR3 contains 14 residues. The germline gives CDR1 SGHTS, CDR2 YDEGEE. In DNA, the CDR3 is TGTGCCAGCACCACCCATGGAGGTAACGGTGAGCAGTTCTTC. This encodes CASTTHGGNGEQFF.

The V and J genes are TRBV6-5 and TRBJ2-7; D gene uncertain. Germline assignment: CDR1 MNHEY and CDR2 SVGAGI. CDR3 length equals 15 residues. V was pared by 0 bases and J by 2 bases, with 11 bases between. CDR3 amino acids: CASSYSISPAYEQYF. The CDR3 nucleotides are TGTGCCAGCAGTTACTCGATTTCCCCGGCCTACGAGCAGTACTTC.

The CDR3 DNA is TGTGCCAGCACCCGTTTTTTAGAAGGCTGGGGCGCTCAAGGCGAGCAGTACTTC. It translates to CASTRFLEGWGAQGEQYF. This chain joins TRBV5-6 and TRBJ2-7; the D gene is possibly TRBD1 (5 bases). Looked up from germline, CDR1 is SGHDT and CDR2 is YYEEEE. V lost 6 bases and J lost 6, with 31 bases in between. This CDR3 has 18 residues.

CDR3 nucleotides: TGTGCCAGCAGTTTAATAACAGGGGTGTACACTGAAGCTTTCTTT. Protein: CASSLITGVYTEAFF. The chain is built from TRBV28 and TRBJ1-1, with 7 bases lining up with TRBD1. J gave up 3 bases and V 2 bases, and 6 bases lay outside the gene matches. CDR3 size: 15 residues. CDR1 is MDHEN and CDR2 is SYDVKM in the germline V gene.